Below, 23 T cell receptor beta chains from the same sample are listed, as sequenced in a study of blood T cell repertoires in COVID-19. TCRdb's table, derived via immunoSEQ multiplex PCR, lists solely in-frame clones and lacks some. This sample has 120,000 to 150,000 clones; roughly 83% occur once, and the top ten carry less than 7%. The material sequenced was PBMCs or T cells enriched from blood (not recorded which). The receptors originated from a man between 40 and 49 years old with acute COVID-19.

The J gene is TRBJ2-1, the V gene TRBV5-5; possibly TRBD1 for D (8 bases). The CDR3 contains 16 residues. V lost 5 bases and J 1 base, leaving 16 bases between the germline ends. Germline CDR1 is SGHKS and CDR2 is YYEKEE (reference sequence). The CDR3 spells CASSFGQGLSYNEQFF. In DNA, the CDR3 is TGTGCCAGCAGTTTCGGACAGGGACTATCCTACAATGAGCAGTTCTTC.

The gene calls are TRBV19 and TRBJ2-1; D uncertain. Germline V lookup: CDR1 LNHDA, CDR2 SQIVND (reference sequence). V was pared by 0 bases and J by 0 bases, with 6 bases between. The CDR3 runs to 15 residues. CDR3 sequence (DNA): TGTGCCAGTAGTATAGAAATAATCTCCTACAATGAGCAGTTCTTC. Translated, it gives CASSIEIISYNEQFF.

CDR3 nucleotides: TGCAGTGCTAGTATACAGGGGGGGCAAGAGACCCAGTACTTC. Protein sequence: CSASIQGGQETQYF. The chain has TRBV20-1 and TRBJ2-5; D is perhaps TRBD1 (8 bases). V was pared by 3 bases and J by 2 bases, with 13 bases between. The germline gives CDR1 DFQATT, CDR2 SNEGSKA (reference sequence). The CDR3 sequence is 14 residues long.

This chain uses TRBV28 with TRBJ2-6; a possible D gene is TRBD2 (6 bases). Trimming shortened V by 8 bases and J by 2 bases, and 13 bases separated the two germline ends. CDR1 and CDR2 from the germline V gene are MDHEN and SYDVKM. This CDR3 spans 15 amino acids. This CDR3 reads CASVAGGAGANVLTF. In DNA form, the CDR3 reads TGTGCCAGCGTGGCCGGAGGGGCTGGGGCCAACGTCCTGACTTTC.

This chain connects TRBV7-9 to TRBJ2-1; D remains unclear. The germline CDR1 and CDR2 sequences are SEHNR and FQNEAQ (reference sequence). V was pared by 4 bases and J by 8 bases, with 9 bases between. The CDR3 runs 12 residues. DNA of the CDR3: TGTGCCAGCAGCTCCAGTTCCTATGAGCAGTTCTTC. Its translation: CASSSSSYEQFF.

The gene calls are TRBV2 and TRBJ1-6; D is undetermined. V was pared by 9 bases and J by 0 bases, with 15 bases between. The CDR3 is 16 residues long. CDR1 SNHLY and CDR2 FYNNEI come from the germline V gene. The CDR3 region is CASSDPGSSYNSPLHF. CDR3 bases: TGTGCCAGTTCTGACCCGGGGAGCTCCTATAATTCACCCCTCCACTTT.

The chain employs TRBV3-1 (or the pseudogene TRBV3-2) and TRBJ1-5, with unresolved D. The CDR3 is 12 residues long. Trimming took off 3 bases at V and 10 bases at J, with 10 bases between the two ends. The germline gives CDR1 LGHDT, CDR2 YNNKEL (reference sequence). As DNA, the CDR3 is TGTGCCAGCAGCCAGGGAGAGGAACCCCAGCATTTT. It is translated as CASSQGEEPQHF.

The V gene is TRBV5-1, the J gene TRBJ1-1; 7 bases match TRBD1. Germline V gene data show CDR1 as SGHRS and CDR2 as YFSETQ. The trim removed 0 bases at V and 4 bases at J, leaving 3 bases unmatched. The CDR3 has 14 amino acids. CDR3 amino acids: CASSLGQGFTEAFF. The CDR3 DNA sequence: TGCGCCAGCAGCTTGGGACAGGGATTCACTGAAGCTTTCTTT.

This clone turned up a few times. The chain carries TRBV11-2 and TRBJ2-7; D might be TRBD2 (5 bases). V lost 0 bases and J lost 5, with 11 bases in between. Germline-derived CDR1 and CDR2 are SGHAT and FQNNGV. The CDR3 has 14 amino acids. The CDR3 loop reads CASSLDSRAHEQYF. CDR3 nucleotide sequence: TGTGCCAGCAGCTTAGATTCGAGGGCGCACGAGCAGTACTTC.

This clone appeared a single time. The chain couples TRBV5-1 to TRBJ2-5, with TRBD1 as a possible D gene (5 bases). CDR3 length: 14 amino acids. Germline V CDR1 and CDR2: SGHRS, YFSETQ. Trimming removed 0 bases from V and 5 bases from J, with 11 bases in between. In nucleotides, the CDR3 is TGCGCCAGCAGCTTGGAAGGGGTCCAGGAGACCCAGTACTTC. Residues: CASSLEGVQETQYF. Supplemented by reference TRBV5-1 and TRBJ2-5, the full variable domain reads KAGVTQTPRYLIKTRGQQVTLSCSPISGHRSVSWYQQTPGQGLQFLFEYFSETQRNKGNFPGRFSGRQFSNSRSEMNVSTLELGDSALYLCASSLEGVQETQYFGPGTRLLVL.

The chain uses TRBV9 and TRBJ2-3; TRBD2 agrees at 11 bases. Per the germline V gene, CDR1 is SGDLS and CDR2 is YYNGEE. Germline trimming cut 0 bases from V and 2 bases from J; bases unmatched to any gene: 5. The CDR3 is 17 residues long. Here the CDR3 reads CASSVEVAGGITDTQYF. The CDR3 DNA reads as TGTGCCAGCAGCGTAGAGGTAGCGGGGGGGATCACAGATACGCAGTATTTT.

V and J are TRBV10-1 and TRBJ2-3, with D tentatively TRBD1 (7 bases). The V gene lost 5 bases and the J gene lost 2 bases, with 14 bases spanning the gap. CDR1 is WNHNN, CDR2 SYGVQD, per germline (reference sequence). The CDR3 is 15 amino acids. Written as DNA, the CDR3 is TGCGCCAGCAGTCGAGGCGGGACAGCCACAGATACGCAGTATTTT. Protein: CASSRGGTATDTQYF.

The chain recombines TRBV30 with TRBJ2-3; the D is unclear. Trimming left V 0 bases short and J 1 base short, with 8 bases between. In germline, CDR1 is GTSNPN, CDR2 SVGIG (reference sequence). The CDR3 totals 14 residues. In nucleotides, the CDR3 is TGTGCCTGGAGTGTGTCGAGCGGCACAGATACGCAGTATTTT. Residues: CAWSVSSGTDTQYF.

The chain has TRBV5-3 and TRBJ2-7, with D possibly matching TRBD2 (6 bases). TRBV5-3 is an ORF, with its function uncertain. The CDR3 is 16 residues long. Trimming removed 2 bases at V and 6 bases at J, with 21 bases between. This CDR3 is CARSFSRGTVLSEQYF. Written as DNA, the CDR3 is TGTGCCAGAAGCTTTTCTCGGGGGACGGTTCTATCCGAGCAGTACTTC.

This chain links TRBV2 with TRBJ2-3; 10 bases are a match to TRBD2. This CDR3 comprises 17 residues. The J segment lost 4 bases and the V segment lost 5 bases, leaving 12 bases of the junction unmatched. CDR1 is SNHLY and CDR2 is FYNNEI in the germline V gene. CDR3: CASSSDLAGVGADTQYF. CDR3 nucleotide sequence: TGTGCCAGCAGTTCCGACCTAGCGGGGGTAGGGGCAGATACGCAGTATTTT.

This sequence joins TRBV6-2 or TRBV6-3 and TRBJ2-7; tentatively, D is TRBD2 (6 bases). The germline gives CDR1 MNHEY, CDR2 SVGEGT. V shed 5 bases and J shed 5 bases, with 16 bases lying between them. The CDR3 consists of 14 residues. CDR3 bases: TGTGCCAGCAGTCCCCTGCGGGGCAGCGACGAGCAGTACTTC. Its translation is CASSPLRGSDEQYF.

This chain links TRBV15 with TRBJ2-6, with a possible D match to TRBD1 (5 bases). This CDR3 has 16 residues. From germline, CDR1 is LNHNV and CDR2 YYDKDF (reference sequence). Trimming left V 5 bases short and J 0 bases short, with 11 bases between. The CDR3 here is CATSLDRNSGANVLTF. DNA for the CDR3: TGTGCCACCAGCCTAGACAGAAACTCTGGGGCCAACGTCCTGACTTTC.

J is TRBJ2-7 and V is TRBV14; no clear D. Germline V gene data show CDR1 as SGHDN and CDR2 as FVKESK. This CDR3 region has 13 residues. The ends were cut back, 1 base at V and 1 base at J, with 5 bases in the middle. CDR3 in DNA: TGTGCCAGCAGCCAAGTCAGTTCCTACGAGCAGTACTTC. It is translated as CASSQVSSYEQYF.

In this sample, this clone turned up a few times. The genes are TRBV24-1 and TRBJ2-3; perhaps TRBD1 as D (8 bases). The germline V gene has CDR1 KGHDR and CDR2 SFDVKD. The CDR3 runs 16 residues. V was clipped by 5 bases and J by 3 bases, with 17 bases between them. As DNA, the CDR3 is TGTGCCACCAGTGCAACAGGGGGGGTGCGGACAGATACGCAGTATTTT. Protein: CATSATGGVRTDTQYF.

The chain's CDR3 is CASSSPAGGRSAGEQYF. For the CDR3, the DNA is TGTGCCAGCAGCTCCCCTGCCGGCGGTAGGTCCGCCGGGGAGCAGTACTTC. The gene calls are TRBV5-4 and TRBJ2-7; D remains ambiguous. V lost 3 bases and J 7 bases, leaving 26 bases between the germline ends. Germline lookup yields CDR1 SGHNT and CDR2 YYREEE (reference sequence). CDR3 length: 17 amino acids.

The rearrangement links TRBV30 to TRBJ2-3, with D tentatively TRBD1 (6 bases). The CDR3 consists of 14 residues. Germline V CDR1 and CDR2: GTSNPN, SVGIG (reference sequence). With 3 bases removed from V and 1 base from J, the gap between germline ends came to 11 bases. This CDR3 reads CAWRVRGGTDTQYF. The CDR3 bases are TGTGCCTGGAGAGTCAGGGGAGGCACAGATACGCAGTATTTT.

The V call is TRBV7-2, the J call TRBJ2-1, with a tentative D call TRBD2 (7 bases). The CDR3 sequence is 15 residues long. Germline CDR1 reads SGHTA; CDR2 reads FQGNSA. V was clipped by 3 bases and J by 5 bases, with 14 bases between them. CDR3 loop: CASSFSQGRDNEQFF. The DNA of the CDR3 is TGTGCCAGCAGCTTTTCGCAGGGGAGGGACAATGAGCAGTTCTTC.

V is TRBV7-2 and J is TRBJ2-7; D is undetermined. Germline V CDR1 and CDR2: SGHTA, FQGNSA. CDR3 length equals 12 residues. Trimming cost V 3 bases and J 6 bases, with 9 bases left between them. The DNA for the CDR3 is TGTGCCAGCAGCTTGTTGGGCCGCGAGCAGTACTTC. Translation gives CASSLLGREQYF.